This T cell receptor (beta chain) was retrieved from a study of cytomegalovirus exposure and HLA in healthy donors. As regards this clone: Its specificity is not known.

The ends were cut back, 7 bases at V and 5 bases at J, with 18 bases in the middle. The CDR3 sequence is 14 residues long. Germline V gives CDR1 SNHLY, CDR2 FYNNEI. Both 60 Vbeta primers and 13 Jbeta primers went into the PCR. The assay was immunoSEQ multiplex PCR, and TCRdb's table has in-frame clones only and misses some. The sample includes over 150,000 clones, 80% seen only once; the top ten take roughly 5.5%. The study, taken as a whole, reports: Owing to their indistinguishability, certain V segments, notably TRBV6-2 and TRBV6-3, were excluded. The classifier reportedly diagnosed cytomegalovirus status with high specificity and sensitivity.

V and J are TRBV2 and TRBJ2-7; D might be TRBD1 (7 bases). The origin of this receptor is a woman between 40 and 50 years old in good health and CMV-seropositive. The sequenced sample was PBMCs. In DNA, the CDR3 is TGTGCCAGCATAGCAGGGGGACTGGGGGACGAGCAGTACTTC. Translated, it gives CASIAGGLGDEQYF.